Following are 25 T cell receptor beta chains from one sample sequenced in a study of blood T cell repertoires in COVID-19. Measured with immunoSEQ multiplex PCR; TCRdb has only the in-frame clones, and not every one. In the table there are around 110,000 clones, around nine tenths of which are singletons. Sequencing input: peripheral blood. These receptors were taken from a middle-aged man with acute or convalescent COVID-19.

V usage is TRBV5-1 and J usage is TRBJ2-3, with TRBD1 identical over 9 bases. The germline CDR1 and CDR2 sequences are SGHRS and YFSETQ. V lost 3 bases to trimming and J lost 1 base; unmatched junction nucleotides: 6. CDR3 length equals 16 residues. CDR3 DNA sequence: TGCGCCAGCAGCTATAGACAGGGGGGAGGCACAGATACGCAGTATTTT. It codes for CASSYRQGGGTDTQYF.

The rearrangement uses TRBV10-3 and TRBJ1-2; perhaps TRBD1 as D (5 bases). Germline-derived CDR1 and CDR2 are ENHRY and SYGVKD. This CDR3 has 14 amino acids. V was pared by 0 bases and J by 2 bases, with 7 bases between. The CDR3 region is CAISESTDNYGYTF. Written as DNA, the CDR3 is TGTGCCATCAGTGAGTCGACAGACAACTATGGCTACACCTTC.

CDR3 in amino acids: CASSPRGWIPGANVLTF. The CDR3 coding sequence is TGTGCCAGCAGTCCACGAGGCTGGATCCCGGGGGCCAACGTCCTGACTTTC. The gene calls are TRBV6-6 and TRBJ2-6; D ambiguous. V shed 5 bases and J shed 4 bases, with 18 bases lying between them. Germline loops: CDR1 MNHNY, CDR2 SVGAGI (reference sequence). The CDR3 sequence is 17 residues long.

The chain couples TRBV30 to TRBJ2-7; D might be TRBD2 (7 bases). Germline CDR1 is GTSNPN and CDR2 is SVGIG (reference sequence). This CDR3 spans 13 amino acids. V was clipped by 5 bases and J by 4 bases, with 15 bases between them. The CDR3 sequence is CAWSRGGSYEQYF. CDR3 in DNA: TGTGCCTGGTCAAGGGGGGGTAGTTACGAGCAGTACTTC.

This clone has a single count. This sequence joins TRBV3-1 (or the pseudogene TRBV3-2) and TRBJ1-3, with 9 bases fitting TRBD1. The length of the CDR3 is 16 residues. J was trimmed by 4 bases and V by 3 bases; bases with no gene match: 7. Germline lookup yields CDR1 LGHDT and CDR2 YNNKEL (reference sequence). CDR3 loop: CASSQIAGTGGNTIYF. In DNA form, the CDR3 reads TGTGCCAGCAGCCAGATCGCCGGGACAGGGGGAAACACCATATATTTT.

The V gene is TRBV19, the J gene TRBJ2-1; perhaps TRBD2 as D (5 bases). Germline CDR1 and CDR2: LNHDA and SQIVND (reference sequence). CDR3 length: 14 amino acids. V was shortened by 3 bases and J by 4 bases, with 10 bases between the two germline ends. The CDR3 coding sequence is TGTGCCAGTAGTATGAGCGGCGAATACAATGAGCAGTTCTTC. It yields the protein CASSMSGEYNEQFF.

The genes are TRBV5-6 and TRBJ2-5; a weak D match, TRBD2 (5 bases). From germline, CDR1 is SGHDT and CDR2 YYEEEE. This CDR3 contains 14 residues. The V and J ends lost 4 bases and 5 bases respectively, with 15 bases between them. This chain's CDR3 is CASSPDPRGETQYF. CDR3 sequence (DNA): TGTGCCAGCAGCCCGGACCCACGAGGGGAGACCCAGTACTTC.

V gene TRBV7-2 combines with J gene TRBJ2-1, with no clear D. V lost 0 bases and J 4 bases, leaving 7 bases between the germline ends. This CDR3 comprises 14 residues. Looked up from germline, CDR1 is SGHTA and CDR2 is FQGNSA. In nucleotides, the CDR3 is TGTGCCAGCAGCTTAGCGCTCAGATACAATGAGCAGTTCTTC. This gives the protein CASSLALRYNEQFF. The full variable domain, in which reference TRBV7-2 and TRBJ2-1 provide the parts outside the CDR3, is GAGVSQSPSNKVTEKGKDVELRCDPISGHTALYWYRQSLGQGLEFLIYFQGNSAPDKSGLPSDRFSAERTGGSVSTLTIQRTQQEDSAVYLCASSLALRYNEQFFGPGTRLTVL.

The chain combines TRBV7-2 with TRBJ1-5; D remains ambiguous. Looked up from germline, CDR1 is SGHTA and CDR2 is FQGNSA. V lost 4 bases and J 7 bases, leaving 8 bases between the germline ends. The CDR3 consists of 12 residues. The CDR3 DNA follows: TGTGCCAGCAGCTCGCCGGGGCAGCCCCAGCATTTT. Amino acids: CASSSPGQPQHF.

This CDR3 is CASSEVDRGYEKLFF. The CDR3 DNA sequence: TGTGCCAGCAGTGAAGTTGACAGGGGATATGAAAAACTGTTTTTT. The chain uses TRBV2 and TRBJ1-4; 8 bases line up with TRBD1. Germline-derived CDR1 and CDR2 are SNHLY and FYNNEI. This CDR3 comprises 15 residues. Losses at the gene ends were 1 base for V and 6 bases for J; bases not matched to a gene: 4.

This chain links TRBV18 with TRBJ2-2; possible D gene TRBD1, 5 bases. The CDR3 has 16 residues. V was cut by 0 bases and J by 0 bases, with 8 bases left in between. CDR1 is KGHSH and CDR2 is LQKENI in the germline V gene. In DNA form, the CDR3 reads TGTGCCAGCTCACCACCGACCAGGGCGAACACCGGGGAGCTGTTTTTT. It encodes CASSPPTRANTGELFF.

The CDR3 DNA is TGCGCCAGCAGCCCTGTCGGTGGAGGGAGCTCAGATACGCAGTATTTT. This gives the protein CASSPVGGGSSDTQYF. The chain carries TRBV5-1 and TRBJ2-3, with D possibly matching TRBD2 (6 bases). Germline V gene data show CDR1 as SGHRS and CDR2 as YFSETQ. This CDR3 contains 16 residues. V was pared by 4 bases and J by 4 bases, with 19 bases between.

This sequence joins TRBV12-3 or TRBV12-4 and TRBJ2-7, with 7 nucleotides matching TRBD1. CDR3 length: 13 residues. V shed 3 bases, J shed 2 bases, and the junction held 1 base outside the gene matches. The CDR3 nucleotides read TGTGCCAGCAGTTTCGGGACAGCCTACGAGCAGTACTTC. It codes for CASSFGTAYEQYF.

In this sample, this clone turned up a few times. The CDR3 DNA reads TGTGCCAGCAGCCCGCCGGGGGGAGGGACTGAAGCTTTCTTT. Encoded protein: CASSPPGGGTEAFF. The chain combines TRBV5-6 with TRBJ1-1, with a possible D match to TRBD1 (5 bases). Germline-derived CDR1 and CDR2 are SGHDT and YYEEEE. Trimming left V 4 bases short and J 5 bases short, with 15 bases between. CDR3 length: 14 residues.

The rearrangement joins TRBV5-4 to TRBJ1-2; no clear D. Germline loops: CDR1 SGHNT, CDR2 YYREEE (reference sequence). CDR3 length: 16 residues. V lost 4 bases, J lost 4 bases, and 20 bases lay in between. The CDR3 here is CASSQGSVGFVYGYTF. CDR3 bases: TGTGCCAGCAGCCAAGGTTCGGTCGGGTTTGTCTATGGCTACACCTTC.

The table lists this clone with a few counts. Different DNA sequences within this sample yield the same CDR3. This rearrangement joins TRBV6-1 to TRBJ1-2; tentatively, D is TRBD1 (6 bases). The CDR3 is made up of 13 amino acids. The V end was cut by 3 bases, the J end by 2 bases, with 7 bases between. The germline V gene has CDR1 MNHNS and CDR2 SASEGT. CDR3 protein: CASSETGNYGYTF. CDR3 nucleotide sequence: TGTGCCAGCAGTGAGACAGGAAACTATGGCTACACCTTC.

The rearrangement uses TRBV7-3 and TRBJ1-1, with a tentative D call TRBD1 (5 bases). CDR1 SGHTA and CDR2 FQGTGA come from the germline V gene. The CDR3 extends over 13 amino acids. The V gene lost 5 bases and the J gene lost 0 bases, with 7 bases spanning the gap. The CDR3 DNA reads TGTGCCAGCAGCAGACAGATGAACACTGAAGCTTTCTTT. It yields the protein CASSRQMNTEAFF.

This chain connects TRBV2 to TRBJ1-6; possible D gene TRBD1, 6 bases. With 0 bases removed from V and 7 bases from J, the gap between germline ends came to 13 bases. This CDR3 comprises 16 residues. CDR1 and CDR2 from the germline V gene are SNHLY and FYNNEI. The CDR3 sequence is CASSEAPRGRNSPLHF. The CDR3 DNA sequence: TGTGCCAGCAGTGAAGCGCCCAGGGGTAGGAATTCACCCCTCCACTTT.

The J gene is TRBJ1-5, the V gene TRBV30, with D hard to call. The V end lost 6 bases, the J end lost 3 bases, and 12 bases lay between the germline ends. The length of the CDR3 is 13 residues. CDR1 and CDR2 from the germline V gene are GTSNPN and SVGIG (reference sequence). CDR3 region: CACEGGNNQPQHF. CDR3 nucleotide sequence: TGTGCCTGCGAGGGAGGGAACAATCAGCCCCAGCATTTT.

This chain links TRBV12-3 or TRBV12-4 with TRBJ1-5; no reliable D call. The CDR3 is 13 amino acids. Between the trimmed V and J ends, which lost 6 bases and 6 bases, there was a span of 12 bases. In DNA form, the CDR3 reads TGTGCCAGCAGCCGCTCAGAGGGTCAGCCCCAGCATTTT. Translating gives CASSRSEGQPQHF.

This chain links TRBV6-2 or TRBV6-3 with TRBJ2-7; TRBD1 matches at 8 bases. The V gene's germline CDR1 is MNHEY and CDR2 SVGEGT. The CDR3 sequence is 13 residues long. V gave up 2 bases and J gave up 3 bases; unmatched junction bases: 0. CDR3 amino acids: CASSYGTGYEQYF. CDR3 DNA: TGTGCCAGCAGTTACGGGACAGGCTACGAGCAGTACTTC.

V and J are TRBV12-3 or TRBV12-4 and TRBJ1-4; D not certain. This CDR3 spans 13 amino acids. The ends were cut back, 7 bases at V and 5 bases at J, with 11 bases in the middle. CDR3 sequence (DNA): TGTGCCAGCACCTTGACGGGGAATGAAAAACTGTTTTTT. This translates into CASTLTGNEKLFF.

This clone has just one count. The chain is built from TRBV5-1 and TRBJ1-2, with a tentative D call TRBD1 (5 bases). This CDR3 is built from 12 residues. V was clipped by 4 bases and J by 8 bases, with 12 bases between them. CDR1 is SGHRS, CDR2 YFSETQ, per germline. In nucleotides, the CDR3 is TGCGCCAGCAGCCCCGCGGGGGAAGGCTACACCTTC. Its protein is CASSPAGEGYTF.

The chain uses TRBV5-1 and TRBJ2-1; 14 positions agree with TRBD2. The J segment lost 5 bases and the V segment lost 0 bases, leaving 7 bases of the junction unmatched. Looked up from germline, CDR1 is SGHRS and CDR2 is YFSETQ. CDR3 length: 18 amino acids. CDR3 protein: CASSLGVLGLAGDNEQFF. CDR3 DNA: TGCGCCAGCAGCTTGGGAGTATTGGGACTAGCGGGGGACAATGAGCAGTTCTTC.

The chain carries TRBV6-4 and TRBJ2-1; 8 bases line up with TRBD2. V gave up 4 bases and J gave up 7 bases; unmatched junction bases: 6. Germline V gene sequence: CDR1 MRHNA, CDR2 SNTAGT. The CDR3 is made up of 14 amino acids. The CDR3 bases are TGTGCCAGCAGTGTGGGACTAGAGTCGAATGAGCAGTTCTTC. This gives the protein CASSVGLESNEQFF.